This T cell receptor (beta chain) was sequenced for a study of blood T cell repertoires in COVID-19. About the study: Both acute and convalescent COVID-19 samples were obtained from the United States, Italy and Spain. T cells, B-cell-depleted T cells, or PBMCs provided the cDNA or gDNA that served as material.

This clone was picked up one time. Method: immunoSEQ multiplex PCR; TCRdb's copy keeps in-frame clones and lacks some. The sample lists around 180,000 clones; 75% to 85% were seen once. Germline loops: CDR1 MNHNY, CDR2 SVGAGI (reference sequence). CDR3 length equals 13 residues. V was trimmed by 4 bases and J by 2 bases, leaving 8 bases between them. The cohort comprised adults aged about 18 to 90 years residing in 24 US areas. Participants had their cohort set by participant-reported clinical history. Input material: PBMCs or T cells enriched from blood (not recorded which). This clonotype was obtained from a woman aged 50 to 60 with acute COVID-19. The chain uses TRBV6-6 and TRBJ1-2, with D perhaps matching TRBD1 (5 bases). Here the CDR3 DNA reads TGTGCCAGCAGTTCCGACAGCAACTATGGCTACACCTTC. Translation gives CASSSDSNYGYTF.